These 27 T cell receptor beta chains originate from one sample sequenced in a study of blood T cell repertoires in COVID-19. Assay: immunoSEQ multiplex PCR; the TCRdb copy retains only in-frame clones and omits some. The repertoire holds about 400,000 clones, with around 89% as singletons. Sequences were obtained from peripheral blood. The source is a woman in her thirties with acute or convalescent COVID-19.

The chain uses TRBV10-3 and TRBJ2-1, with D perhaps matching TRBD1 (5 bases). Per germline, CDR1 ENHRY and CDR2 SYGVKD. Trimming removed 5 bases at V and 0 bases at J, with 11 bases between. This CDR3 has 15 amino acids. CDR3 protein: CAISKDTSSYNEQFF. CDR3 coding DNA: TGTGCCATCAGTAAGGACACGAGCTCCTACAATGAGCAGTTCTTC.

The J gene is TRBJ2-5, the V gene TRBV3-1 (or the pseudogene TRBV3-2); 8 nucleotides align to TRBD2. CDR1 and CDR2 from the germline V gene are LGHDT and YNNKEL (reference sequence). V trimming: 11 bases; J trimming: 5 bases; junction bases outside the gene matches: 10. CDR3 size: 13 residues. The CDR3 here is CAGQAGAGETQYF. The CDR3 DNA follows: TGTGCCGGACAAGCGGGGGCGGGGGAGACCCAGTACTTC.

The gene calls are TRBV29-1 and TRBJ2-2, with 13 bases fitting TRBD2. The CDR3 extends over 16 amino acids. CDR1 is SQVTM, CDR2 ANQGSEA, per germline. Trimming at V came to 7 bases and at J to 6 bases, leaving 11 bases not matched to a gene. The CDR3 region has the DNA TGCAGCGCTGTACTAGCGGGGGGGCTCAATCCCGGGGAGCTGTTTTTT. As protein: CSAVLAGGLNPGELFF.

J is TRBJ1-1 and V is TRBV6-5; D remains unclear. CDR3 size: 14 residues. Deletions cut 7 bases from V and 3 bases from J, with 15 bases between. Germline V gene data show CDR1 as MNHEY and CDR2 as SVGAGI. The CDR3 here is CASISTQDYTEAFF. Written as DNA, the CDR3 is TGTGCCAGCATTTCGACCCAGGATTACACTGAAGCTTTCTTT.

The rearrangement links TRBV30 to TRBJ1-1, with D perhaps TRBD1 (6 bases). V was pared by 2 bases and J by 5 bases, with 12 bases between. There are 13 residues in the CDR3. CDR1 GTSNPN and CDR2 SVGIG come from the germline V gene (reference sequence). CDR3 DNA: TGTGCCTGGAGTCTTGCCAGGGGTACTGAAGCTTTCTTT. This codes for CAWSLARGTEAFF.

Written as DNA, the CDR3 is TGTGCCAGCAGCCCAGGGGGGACCGCATTCGACGAGCAGTACTTC. Translation: CASSPGGTAFDEQYF. The genes are TRBV7-2 and TRBJ2-7; D may be TRBD1 (7 bases). With 5 bases removed from V and 5 bases from J, the gap between germline ends came to 19 bases. This CDR3 is built from 15 residues. Germline CDR1 reads SGHTA; CDR2 reads FQGNSA.

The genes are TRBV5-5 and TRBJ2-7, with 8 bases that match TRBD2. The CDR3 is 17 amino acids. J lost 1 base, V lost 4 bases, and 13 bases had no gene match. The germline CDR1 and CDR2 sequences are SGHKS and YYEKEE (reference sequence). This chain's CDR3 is CASSVEGSGLVSYEQYF. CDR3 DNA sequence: TGTGCCAGCAGCGTAGAAGGGTCGGGACTAGTTTCCTACGAGCAGTACTTC.

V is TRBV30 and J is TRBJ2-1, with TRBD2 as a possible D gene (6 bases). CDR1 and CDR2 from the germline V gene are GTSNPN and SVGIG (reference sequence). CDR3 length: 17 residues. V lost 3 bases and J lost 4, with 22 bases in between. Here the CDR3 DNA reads TGTGCCTGGAGCGCCTATCCGGCCGGCGGGGCTTACAATGAGCAGTTCTTC. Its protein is CAWSAYPAGGAYNEQFF.

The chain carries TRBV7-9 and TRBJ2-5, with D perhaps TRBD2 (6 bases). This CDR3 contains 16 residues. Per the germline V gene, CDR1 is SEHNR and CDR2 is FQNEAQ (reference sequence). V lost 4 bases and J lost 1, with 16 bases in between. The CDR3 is CASSYGVGGPQETQYF. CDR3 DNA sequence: TGTGCCAGCAGCTACGGAGTGGGGGGTCCCCAAGAGACCCAGTACTTC.

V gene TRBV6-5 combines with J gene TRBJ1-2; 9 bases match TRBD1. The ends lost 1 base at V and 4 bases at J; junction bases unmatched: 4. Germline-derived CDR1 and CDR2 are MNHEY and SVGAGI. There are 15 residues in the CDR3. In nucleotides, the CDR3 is TGTGCCAGCAGTTACTGGACAGGGGAAGGCTATGGCTACACCTTC. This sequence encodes CASSYWTGEGYGYTF.

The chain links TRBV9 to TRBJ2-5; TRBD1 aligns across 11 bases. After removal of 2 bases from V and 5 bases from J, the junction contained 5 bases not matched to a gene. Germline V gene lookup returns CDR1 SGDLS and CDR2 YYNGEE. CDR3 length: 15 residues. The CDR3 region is CASSVRDRGWETQYF. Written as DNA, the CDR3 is TGTGCCAGCAGCGTTCGGGACAGGGGGTGGGAGACCCAGTACTTC.

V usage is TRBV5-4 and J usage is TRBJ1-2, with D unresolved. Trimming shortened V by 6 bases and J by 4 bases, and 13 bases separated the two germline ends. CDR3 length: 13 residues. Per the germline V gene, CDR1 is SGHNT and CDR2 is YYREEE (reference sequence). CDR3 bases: TGTGCCAGCAACTCGGTGGAGGGCTATGGCTACACCTTC. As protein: CASNSVEGYGYTF.

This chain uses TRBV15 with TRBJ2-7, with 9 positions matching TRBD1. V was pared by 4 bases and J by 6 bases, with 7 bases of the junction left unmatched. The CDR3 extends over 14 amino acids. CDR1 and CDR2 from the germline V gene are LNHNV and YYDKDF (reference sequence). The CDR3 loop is CATSTRDRVTEQYF. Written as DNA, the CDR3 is TGTGCCACCAGCACCCGGGACAGGGTTACCGAGCAGTACTTC.

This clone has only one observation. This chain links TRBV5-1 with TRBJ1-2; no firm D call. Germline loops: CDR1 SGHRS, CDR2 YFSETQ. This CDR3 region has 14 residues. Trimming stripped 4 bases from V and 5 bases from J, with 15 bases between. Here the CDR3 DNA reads TGCGCCAGCAGCCTCCCCCGGGGATCGTATGGCTACACCTTC. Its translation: CASSLPRGSYGYTF.

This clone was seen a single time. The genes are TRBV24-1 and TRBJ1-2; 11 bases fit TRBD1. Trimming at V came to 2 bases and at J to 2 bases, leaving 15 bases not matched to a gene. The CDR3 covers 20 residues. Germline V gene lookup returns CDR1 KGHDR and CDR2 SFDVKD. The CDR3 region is CATSDSCRGCGDRGNYGYTF. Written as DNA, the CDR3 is TGTGCCACCAGTGATTCTTGCAGAGGATGTGGGGACAGGGGGAACTATGGCTACACCTTC.

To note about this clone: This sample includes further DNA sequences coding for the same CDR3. The CDR3 DNA reads as TGTGCCAGCAGTTTAAATCCAACCGGGGAGCTGTTTTTT. Encoded protein: CASSLNPTGELFF. This chain links TRBV12-3 or TRBV12-4 with TRBJ2-2; no clear D gene. Trimming stripped 2 bases from V and 5 bases from J, with 6 bases between. The CDR3 covers 13 residues.

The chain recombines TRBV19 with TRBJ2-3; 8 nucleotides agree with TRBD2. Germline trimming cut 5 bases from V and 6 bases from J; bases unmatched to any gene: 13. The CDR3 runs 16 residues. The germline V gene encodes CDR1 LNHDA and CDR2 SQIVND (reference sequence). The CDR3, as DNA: TGTGCCAGTAGTTATTCACGTCGGACTAGCATGGATACGCAGTATTTT. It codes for CASSYSRRTSMDTQYF. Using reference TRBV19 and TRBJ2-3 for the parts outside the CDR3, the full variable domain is DGGITQSPKYLFRKEGQNVTLSCEQNLNHDAMYWYRQDPGQGLRLIYYSQIVNDFQKGDIAEGYSVSREKKESFPLTVTSAQKNPTAFYLCASSYSRRTSMDTQYFGPGTRLTVL.

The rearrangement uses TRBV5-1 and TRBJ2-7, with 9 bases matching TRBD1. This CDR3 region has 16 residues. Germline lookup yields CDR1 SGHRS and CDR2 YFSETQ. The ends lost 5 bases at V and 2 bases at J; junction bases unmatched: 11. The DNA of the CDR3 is TGCGCCAGCAGGCAATCCACCGGGACAGGGACCTACGAGCAGTACTTC. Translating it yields CASRQSTGTGTYEQYF.

CDR3 loop: CASSQMGGGYEQYF. Here the CDR3 DNA reads TGTGCCAGCAGCCAAATGGGGGGAGGCTACGAGCAGTACTTC. J is TRBJ2-7 and V is TRBV5-4, with a possible D match to TRBD2 (6 bases). CDR1 is SGHNT and CDR2 is YYREEE in the germline V gene (reference sequence). CDR3 size: 14 residues. V was pared by 4 bases and J by 3 bases, with 14 bases between.

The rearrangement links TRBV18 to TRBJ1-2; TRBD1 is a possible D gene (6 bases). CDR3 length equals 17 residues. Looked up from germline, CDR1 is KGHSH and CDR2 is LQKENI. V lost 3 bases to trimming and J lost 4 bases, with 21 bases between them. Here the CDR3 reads CASSPTGHADGGYGYTF. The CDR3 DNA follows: TGTGCCAGCTCACCCACAGGGCACGCAGATGGGGGCTATGGCTACACCTTC. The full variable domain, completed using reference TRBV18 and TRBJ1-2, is NAGVMQNPRHLVRRRGQEARLRCSPMKGHSHVYWYRQLPEEGLKFMVYLQKENIIDESGMPKERFSAEFPKEGPSILRIQQVVRGDSAAYFCASSPTGHADGGYGYTFGSGTRLTVV.

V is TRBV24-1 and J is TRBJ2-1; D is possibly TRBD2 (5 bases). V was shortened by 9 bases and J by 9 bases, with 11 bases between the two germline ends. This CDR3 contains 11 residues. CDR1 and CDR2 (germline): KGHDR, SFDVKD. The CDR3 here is CATEIRGEQFF. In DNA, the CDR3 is TGTGCCACCGAGATCCGGGGTGAGCAGTTCTTC.

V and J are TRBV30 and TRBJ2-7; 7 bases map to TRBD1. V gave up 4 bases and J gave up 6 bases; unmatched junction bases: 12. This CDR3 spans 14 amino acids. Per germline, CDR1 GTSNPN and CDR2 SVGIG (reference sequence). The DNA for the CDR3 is TGTGCCTGGATAAGGGACAGCCTAGAAGGCGAGCAGTACTTC. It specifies CAWIRDSLEGEQYF.

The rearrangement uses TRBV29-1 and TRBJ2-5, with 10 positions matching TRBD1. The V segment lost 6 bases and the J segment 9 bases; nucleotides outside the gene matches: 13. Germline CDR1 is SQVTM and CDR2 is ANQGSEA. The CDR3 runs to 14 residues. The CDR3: CSVSGDRGAWAQYF. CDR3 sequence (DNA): TGCAGCGTATCGGGGGACAGGGGAGCGTGGGCCCAGTACTTC.

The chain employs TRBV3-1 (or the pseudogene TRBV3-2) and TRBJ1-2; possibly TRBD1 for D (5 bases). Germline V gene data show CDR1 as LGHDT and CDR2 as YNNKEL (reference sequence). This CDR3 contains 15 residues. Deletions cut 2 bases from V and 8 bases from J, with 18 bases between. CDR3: CASSQIVAGPMGYTF. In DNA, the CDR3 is TGTGCCAGCAGCCAAATAGTTGCGGGGCCTATGGGCTACACCTTC.

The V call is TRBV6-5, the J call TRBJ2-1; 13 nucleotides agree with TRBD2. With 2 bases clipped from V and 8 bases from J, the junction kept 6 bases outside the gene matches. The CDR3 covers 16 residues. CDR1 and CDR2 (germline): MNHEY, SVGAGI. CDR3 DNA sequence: TGTGCCAGCAGTTACCTACTAGCGGGGGGGGTCTATGAGCAGTTCTTC. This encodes CASSYLLAGGVYEQFF.

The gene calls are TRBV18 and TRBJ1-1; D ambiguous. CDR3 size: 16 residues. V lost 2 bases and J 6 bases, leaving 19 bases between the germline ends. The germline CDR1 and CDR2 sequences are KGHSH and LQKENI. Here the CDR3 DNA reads TGTGCCAGCTCACCAGGAGCCCCCCGGGGTTGGCCTGAAGCTTTCTTT. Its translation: CASSPGAPRGWPEAFF.

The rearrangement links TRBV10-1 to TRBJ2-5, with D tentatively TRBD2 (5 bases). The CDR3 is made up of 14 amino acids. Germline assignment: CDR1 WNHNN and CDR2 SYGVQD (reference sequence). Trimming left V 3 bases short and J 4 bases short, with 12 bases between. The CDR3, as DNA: TGCGCCAGCAGTGACCGGTCGCGGGTAGAGACCCAGTACTTC. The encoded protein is CASSDRSRVETQYF.